This T cell receptor beta chain was identified during a study of blood T cell repertoires in COVID-19. For the study at large: Sources were T cells, B-cell-depleted T cells, or PBMCs; the material itself was cDNA or gDNA.

Patients in Seattle were enrolled during active infection, then followed longitudinally. Source study methods: Reference gene primer amplification gave nucleated cell count estimates. The data were produced by immunoSEQ multiplex PCR, yet TCRdb's version contains in-frame clones alone and is incomplete. V, J and clone size derive from that table, while D and trimming were established from the DNA sequence. The sample consists of 150,000 to 200,000 clones, about 85% of them appearing once. Trimming cost V 0 bases and J 6 bases, with 15 bases left between them. The CDR3 is 17 residues long. Germline V gene data show CDR1 as MGHRA and CDR2 as YSYEKL.

This clonotype was sampled from a woman aged 45-60 years with COVID-19, enrolled during active disease. This chain connects TRBV4-1 to TRBJ1-6, with a possible D match to TRBD1 (6 bases). Sequencing was carried out using peripheral blood. CDR3 nucleotide sequence: TGCGCCAGCAGCCAAGATAAGGTGGCAGGGGTTAATTCACCCCTCCACTTT. It is translated as CASSQDKVAGVNSPLHF.